This is a list of T cell receptor beta chains from one sample in a study of blood T cell repertoires in COVID-19. The repertoire was sequenced with immunoSEQ multiplex PCR; TCRdb's copy has only in-frame clones and lacks some. This sample has 100,000 to 150,000 clones, with around 90% found just once. The sequenced sample consisted of peripheral blood. All receptors derive from a woman aged 55-70 years with COVID-19, enrolled during active disease. CDR3s include the opening cysteine and the closing phenylalanine or tryptophan. Fields, in order: clone size, J gene, D gene, V gene, CDR3 length, CDR3 DNA, CDR3 protein. D genes are given only for firm matches. For some rows the clone size is stated as once, few or many, or as a class when expanded; others skip it.

clone_size: NA; j_call: TRBJ2-1; d_call: TRBD1; v_call: TRBV24-1; cdr3_length: 15; cdr3_nt: TGTGCCACCAGTGATATTAGGACAGGGCCCTCAGGGCAGTTCTTC; cdr3_aa: CATSDIRTGPSGQFF
clone_size: NA; j_call: TRBJ1-4; d_call: NA; v_call: TRBV19; cdr3_length: 15; cdr3_nt: TGTGCCAGTACCTCTGAGGGGGCAACTAATGAAAAACTGTTTTTT; cdr3_aa: CASTSEGATNEKLFF
clone_size: NA; j_call: TRBJ2-6; d_call: TRBD1; v_call: TRBV5-1; cdr3_length: 16; cdr3_nt: TGCGCCAGCAGCGCCGGACAGGGGGCTGGGGCCAACGTCCTGACTTTC; cdr3_aa: CASSAGQGAGANVLTF
clone_size: few; j_call: TRBJ1-6; d_call: NA; v_call: TRBV7-9; cdr3_length: 14; cdr3_nt: TGTGCCAGCAGCTCAGGGATGGGGAATTCACCCCTCCACTTT; cdr3_aa: CASSSGMGNSPLHF
clone_size: NA; j_call: TRBJ1-1; d_call: NA; v_call: TRBV6-5; cdr3_length: 15; cdr3_nt: TGTGCCAGCAGCTCCCTACTTGGGGGCGGGACTGAAGCTTTCTTT; cdr3_aa: CASSSLLGGGTEAFF
clone_size: NA; j_call: TRBJ1-1; d_call: NA; v_call: TRBV6-5; cdr3_length: 15; cdr3_nt: TGTGCCAGCAGTTACTCGCAGATTCTGAACACTGAAGCTTTCTTT; cdr3_aa: CASSYSQILNTEAFF
clone_size: NA; j_call: TRBJ2-3; d_call: NA; v_call: TRBV6-2/TRBV6-3; cdr3_length: 15; cdr3_nt: TGTGCCAGCAGTTACCAGGAATCAAGCACAGATACGCAGTATTTT; cdr3_aa: CASSYQESSTDTQYF
clone_size: once; j_call: TRBJ2-3; d_call: NA; v_call: TRBV14; cdr3_length: 17; cdr3_nt: TGTGCCAGCAGCCAAGATAAGGCGGGGCCGTACACAGATACGCAGTATTTT; cdr3_aa: CASSQDKAGPYTDTQYF
clone_size: NA; j_call: TRBJ2-5; d_call: NA; v_call: TRBV6-5; cdr3_length: 15; cdr3_nt: TGTGCCAGCAGTCACAGACAGGCCCTCCAAGAGACCCAGTACTTC; cdr3_aa: CASSHRQALQETQYF